This T cell receptor (beta chain) was recorded in a study of shared clonotypes between healthy human individuals. Sequencing was performed with immunoSEQ multiplex PCR; in TCRdb, only in-frame clones are kept and a portion is missing. The sample yields millions of clones, roughly 95% seen once. Nashville, Tennessee was home to all donors, who were Caucasian adults. In germline, CDR1 is SGHRS, CDR2 YFSETQ. The CDR3 runs to 16 residues. The germline V and J ends were trimmed by 4 bases and 1 base, with 16 bases remaining between them. Specimen: naive CD4+ T cells sorted from blood. Subset defined: CD45RA+ positively selected. The V call is TRBV5-1, the J call TRBJ2-3; D is possibly TRBD1 or TRBD2 (6 bases each). The TCR originated in a man between 18 and 35 years old in good health. CDR3 in amino acids: CASSPAGASGTDTQYF. The CDR3 DNA sequence: TGCGCCAGCAGCCCGGCAGGGGCTAGCGGCACAGATACGCAGTATTTT.